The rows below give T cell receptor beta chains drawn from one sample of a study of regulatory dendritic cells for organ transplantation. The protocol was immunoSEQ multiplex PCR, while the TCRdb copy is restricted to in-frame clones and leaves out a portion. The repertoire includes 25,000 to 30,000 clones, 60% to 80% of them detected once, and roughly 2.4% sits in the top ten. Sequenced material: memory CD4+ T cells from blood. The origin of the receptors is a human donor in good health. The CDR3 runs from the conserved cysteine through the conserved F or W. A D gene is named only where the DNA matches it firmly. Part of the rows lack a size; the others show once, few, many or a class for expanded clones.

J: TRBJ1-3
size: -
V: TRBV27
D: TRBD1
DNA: TGTGCCAGTCGGGGAGGGGACAGGGTTGGAAACACCATATATTTT
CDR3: CASRGGDRVGNTIYF

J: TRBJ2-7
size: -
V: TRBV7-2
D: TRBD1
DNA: TGTGCCAGCAGCTCGACAGGGGTTCTCTCCGAGCAGTACTTC
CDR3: CASSSTGVLSEQYF

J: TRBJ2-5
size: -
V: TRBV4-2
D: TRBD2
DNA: TGTGCCAGCAGCCAAGCTTGGACTAGCGGGGGAGGGACCCAGTACTTC
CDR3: CASSQAWTSGGGTQYF

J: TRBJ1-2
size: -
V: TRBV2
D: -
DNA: TGTGCCGGGGGCTTACAGGTTGACTATGGCTACACCTTC
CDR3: CAGGLQVDYGYTF

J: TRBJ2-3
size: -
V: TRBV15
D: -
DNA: TGTGCCACCCGGTCCTATTCCACAGATACGCAGTATTTT
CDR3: CATRSYSTDTQYF

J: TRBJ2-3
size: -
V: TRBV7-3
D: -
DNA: TGTGCCAGCAGCTTATTACCTCCGGGTACGCAGTATTTT
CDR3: CASSLLPPGTQYF

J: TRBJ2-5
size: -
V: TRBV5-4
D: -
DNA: TGTGCCAGCAGGCGCGACAGGTACCAAGAGACCCAGTACTTC
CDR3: CASRRDRYQETQYF

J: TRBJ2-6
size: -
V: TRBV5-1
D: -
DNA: TGCGCCAGCAGCTTGGCCATGGCAATAGCTGGGGCCAACGTCCTGACTTTC
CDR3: CASSLAMAIAGANVLTF

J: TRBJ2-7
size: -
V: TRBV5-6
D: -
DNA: TGTGCCAGCAGCTGGGGGGACAGCCTCTACGAGCAGTACTTC
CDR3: CASSWGDSLYEQYF

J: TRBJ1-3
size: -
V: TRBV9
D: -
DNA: TGTGCCAGCAGCGGCGTCAGCTCTGGAAACACCATATATTTT
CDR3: CASSGVSSGNTIYF

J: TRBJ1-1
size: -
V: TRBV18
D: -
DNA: TGTGCCAGCTCACCAAGATCGGGGGGGTTGGACACTGAAGCTTTCTTT
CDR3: CASSPRSGGLDTEAFF

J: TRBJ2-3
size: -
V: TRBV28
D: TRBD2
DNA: TGTGCCAGCAGTTCCGACCGAGCGGGAGGAGGGGATACGCAGTATTTT
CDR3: CASSSDRAGGGDTQYF

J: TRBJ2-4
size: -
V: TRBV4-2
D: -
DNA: TGTGCCAGCAGCCAAGCTGCTTTTGGGGCGGCGGGGACCAAAAACATTCAGTACTTC
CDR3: CASSQAAFGAAGTKNIQYF

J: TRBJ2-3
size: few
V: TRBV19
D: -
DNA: TGTGCCAGTTCCGTCCGGACACACGCCCAAGATACGCAGTATTTT
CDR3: CASSVRTHAQDTQYF

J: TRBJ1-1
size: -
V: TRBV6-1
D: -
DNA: TGTGCCAGCATGGTCAGGGAGAACACTGAAGCTTTCTTT
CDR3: CASMVRENTEAFF

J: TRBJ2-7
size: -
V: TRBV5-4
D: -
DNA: TGTGCCACCCGGGGGTGGGGGAGCTCCTACGAGCAGTACTTC
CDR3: CATRGWGSSYEQYF

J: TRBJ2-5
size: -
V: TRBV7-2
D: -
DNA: TGTGCCAGCAGCCAGGGACACCAAGAGACCCAGTACTTC
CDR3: CASSQGHQETQYF

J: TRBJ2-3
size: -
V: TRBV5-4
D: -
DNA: TGTGCCGTCCCCCCCCGGCAGGGCAGCACAGATACGCAGTATTTT
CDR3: CAVPPRQGSTDTQYF

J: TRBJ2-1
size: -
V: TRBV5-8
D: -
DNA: TGTGCCACGCTTCCCCGGGGAAGCTCCTACAATGAGCAGTTCTTC
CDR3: CATLPRGSSYNEQFF

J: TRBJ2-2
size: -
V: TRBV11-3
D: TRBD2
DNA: TGTGCCAGCAGCTCCAGCGGGGGGGCGGACACCGGGGAGCTGTTTTTT
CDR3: CASSSSGGADTGELFF

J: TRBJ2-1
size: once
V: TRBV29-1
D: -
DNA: TGCAGCGTCGATTCCGGGACAAACACCCAGTTCTTC
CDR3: CSVDSGTNTQFF

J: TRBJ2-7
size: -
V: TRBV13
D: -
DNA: TGTGCCAGCAGCTTACCAGGGGCCGAGCTAGGCGAGCAGTACTTC
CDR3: CASSLPGAELGEQYF

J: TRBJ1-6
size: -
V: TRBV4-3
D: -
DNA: TGCGCCAGCAGCCAAGCCTATAATTCACCCCTCCACTTT
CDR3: CASSQAYNSPLHF

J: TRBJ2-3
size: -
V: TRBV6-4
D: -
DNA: TGTGCCAGCAGTTCCGGGGACAGCACAGATACGCAGTATTTT
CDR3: CASSSGDSTDTQYF

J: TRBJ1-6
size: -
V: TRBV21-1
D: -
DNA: TGTGCCAGCCTGGGGGGGCGCGACATTAATTCACCCCTCCACTTT
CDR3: CASLGGRDINSPLHF

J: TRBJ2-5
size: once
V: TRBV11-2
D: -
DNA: TGTGCCAGCAGCCTCCGATCTGGGGACCCGTCCCAGTACTTC
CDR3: CASSLRSGDPSQYF

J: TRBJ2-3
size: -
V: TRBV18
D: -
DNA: TGTGCCAGCTCACCCCAGTGGGGGAGCACAGATACGCAGTATTTT
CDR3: CASSPQWGSTDTQYF

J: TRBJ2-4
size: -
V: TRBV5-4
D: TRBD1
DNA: TGTGCCAGCAGCGTTACAGGGGGCCGAGTTGACATTCAGTACTTC
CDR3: CASSVTGGRVDIQYF

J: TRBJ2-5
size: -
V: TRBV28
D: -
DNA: TGTGCCAGCAGGCTACTAGTTCAAGAGACCCAGTACTTC
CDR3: CASRLLVQETQYF

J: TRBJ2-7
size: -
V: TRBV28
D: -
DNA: TGTGCCAGCAGACCCTCCGGGGTCCCCTACGAGCAGTACTTC
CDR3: CASRPSGVPYEQYF

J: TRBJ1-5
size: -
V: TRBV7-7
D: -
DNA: TGTGCTAGCAGCTTAGCGGGGGACGGTCAGCCCCAGCATTTT
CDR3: CASSLAGDGQPQHF

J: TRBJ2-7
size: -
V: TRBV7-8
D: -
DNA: TGTGCCAGCAGCTTAGGACAGAGCCCCTCCTACGAGCAGTACTTC
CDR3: CASSLGQSPSYEQYF

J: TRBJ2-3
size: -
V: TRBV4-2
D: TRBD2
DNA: TGTGCCAGCAGCGGGGGGATAGCGGGAGGGCCAAGGGATACGCAGTATTTT
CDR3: CASSGGIAGGPRDTQYF

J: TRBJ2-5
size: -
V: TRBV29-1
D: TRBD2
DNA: TGCAGCGTTGGTACGGGAGGGGTCGGAGGGACCCAGTACTTC
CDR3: CSVGTGGVGGTQYF

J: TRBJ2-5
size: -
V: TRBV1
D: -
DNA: TGCACCAGCAGCCATGGTCCCCGGGGGGAGACCCAGTACTTC
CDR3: CTSSHGPRGETQYF

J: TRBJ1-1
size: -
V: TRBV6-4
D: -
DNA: TGTGCCAGCAGTGACGGCGGAACGAACACTGAAGCTTTCTTT
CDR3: CASSDGGTNTEAFF

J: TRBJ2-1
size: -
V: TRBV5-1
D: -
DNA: TGCGCCAGCAGCCCCTGGACCGGGGGTGAGCAGTTCTTC
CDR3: CASSPWTGGEQFF

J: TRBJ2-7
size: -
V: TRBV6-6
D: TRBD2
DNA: TGTGCCAGCAGACAGCGGGGCTCCTACGAGCAGTACTTC
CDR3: CASRQRGSYEQYF

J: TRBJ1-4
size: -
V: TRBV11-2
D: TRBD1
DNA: TGTGCCAGCAGCTTAATTGGGACAGGAGAAAAACTGTTTTTT
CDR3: CASSLIGTGEKLFF

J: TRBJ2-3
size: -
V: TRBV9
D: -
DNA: TGTGCCAGCAGCGTAGGTGGGTTTAGAAGCACAGATACGCAGTATTTT
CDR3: CASSVGGFRSTDTQYF

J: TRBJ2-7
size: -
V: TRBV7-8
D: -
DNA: TGTGCCAGCAGCTCAATGGGACAGGCAAGAATAGCGGGGATCTACGAGCAGTACTTC
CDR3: CASSSMGQARIAGIYEQYF

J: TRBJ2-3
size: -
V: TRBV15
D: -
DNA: TGTGCCACCAGCAGAGATCTTAGCGGACCCACAGATACGCAGTATTTT
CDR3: CATSRDLSGPTDTQYF

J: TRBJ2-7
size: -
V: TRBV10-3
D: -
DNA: TGTGCCATCAGTGACCCAATCTACTCCTACGAGCAGTACTTC
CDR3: CAISDPIYSYEQYF